This is a list of T cell receptor beta chains from one sample in a study of T cell repertoires in cytomegalovirus infection. The antigens these receptors bind are not known. TCRdb re-called the reads with MiXCR, one entry per CDR3 protein. The repertoire holds roughly 80,000 distinct CDR3 sequences, with more than 20% as singletons. The sequences come from CD8+ T cells from cultured PBMCs, collected from culture after CMV antigen stimulation. The source is a human donor in good health (CMV status not recorded). Some clones in this sample may be carry-over from other donors' samples. The CDR3 runs from the conserved cysteine through the conserved F or W. D genes are given only for firm matches. The size of a clone is reported for some rows only, either as once, few or many, or as a class for expanded clones.

TRBD1	NA	TRBJ1-2	TRBV29-1	CSVAGTDYGYTF	TGCAGCGTTGCCGGGACAGACTATGGCTACACCTTC
NA	many	TRBJ1-6	TRBV4-1	CASSDGNSPLHF	TGCGCCAGCAGTGACGGAAATTCACCCCTCCACTTT
NA	few	TRBJ2-7	TRBV6-2/TRBV6-3	CASSYPTGEQITYEQYF	TGTGCCAGCAGTTACCCGACGGGGGAACAGATCACCTACGAGCAGTACTTC
NA	many	TRBJ2-2	TRBV4-3	CASSQEWAGELFF	TGCGCCAGCAGCCAAGAGTGGGCCGGGGAGCTGTTTTTT
TRBD2	many	TRBJ2-1	TRBV7-8	CASSRLAELSYNEQFF	TGTGCCAGCAGCAGACTAGCGGAACTCTCCTACAATGAGCAGTTCTTC
TRBD1	many	TRBJ2-1	TRBV7-8	CASSQRDRVNEQFF	TGTGCCAGCAGCCAGAGGGACAGGGTGAATGAGCAGTTCTTC
TRBD2	few	TRBJ2-1	TRBV4-3	CASSPGSSGINEQFF	TGCGCCAGCAGCCCGGGGTCTAGCGGGATCAATGAGCAGTTCTTC
NA	NA	TRBJ1-1	TRBV27	CASSFTLNTEAFF	TGTGCCAGCAGTTTCACCCTGAACACTGAAGCTTTCTTT
NA	NA	TRBJ1-2	TRBV6-5	CASSSTDVGYGNTF	NA
TRBD2	few	TRBJ2-1	TRBV30	CAWSWTSGDNEQFF	TGTGCCTGGAGTTGGACTAGTGGGGACAATGAGCAGTTCTTC
NA	few	TRBJ2-1	TRBV3-1	CASSQGPDRKYNEQFF	TGTGCCAGCAGCCAAGGACCGGACAGAAAATACAATGAGCAGTTCTTC
TRBD2	NA	TRBJ2-2	TRBV28	CASSLAGGGYTGELFF	TGTGCCAGCAGTTTAGCCGGGGGGGGGTACACCGGGGAGCTGTTTTTT
NA	few	TRBJ2-6	TRBV11-2	CASSWGRRSGANVLTF	TGTGCCAGCAGCTGGGGGCGGCGCTCTGGGGCCAACGTCCTGACTTTC
TRBD2	few	TRBJ2-1	TRBV12-3/TRBV12-4	CASTAGGNEQFF	TGTGCCAGCACAGCGGGGGGCAATGAGCAGTTCTTC
NA	many	TRBJ2-1	TRBV7-9	CASSHNEQFF	TGTGCCAGCAGTCACAATGAGCAGTTCTTC
NA	NA	TRBJ1-1	TRBV13	CASSLAKRGTEAFF	TGTGCCAGCAGCTTAGCAAAAAGGGGCACTGAAGCTTTCTTT
TRBD1	NA	TRBJ2-1	TRBV11-3	CASSPRTGGNEQFF	TGTGCCAGCAGCCCGCGGACAGGGGGTAATGAGCAGTTCTTC
NA	NA	TRBJ2-7	TRBV7-4	CASSRQHEQYF	TGTGCCAGCAGTCGGCAACACGAGCAGTACTTC
NA	many	TRBJ1-1	TRBV7-2	CASSLLWGTEAFF	TGTGCCAGCAGCTTACTCTGGGGCACTGAAGCTTTCTTT
TRBD2	many	TRBJ2-1	TRBV7-2	CASSYELAGGHNEQFF	TGTGCCAGCAGCTACGAACTAGCGGGGGGGCACAATGAGCAGTTCTTC
NA	NA	TRBJ2-7	TRBV28	CASRRGKALYEQYF	TGTGCCAGCAGAAGGGGGAAGGCATTGTACGAGCAGTACTTC
TRBD2	NA	TRBJ2-1	TRBV7-9	CASSPRAGDEQFF	TGTGCCAGCAGCCCCCGGGCGGGAGATGAGCAGTTCTTC
TRBD2	few	TRBJ2-7	TRBV5-4	CASSSGLAAYEQYF	TGTGCCAGCAGCTCGGGACTAGCGGCCTACGAGCAGTACTTC
NA	NA	TRBJ2-3	TRBV5-1	CASSLDGFATDTQYF	TGCGCCAGCAGCTTGGACGGTTTTGCGACAGATACGCAGTATTTT
NA	few	TRBJ2-1	TRBV19	CASSGTKYNEQFF	TGTGCCAGTTCCGGGACCAAATACAATGAGCAGTTCTTC
TRBD2	NA	TRBJ2-7	TRBV6-5	CASSYRSGTYELYF	TGTGCCAGCAGTTACAGAAGCGGGACCTACGAGCTGTACTTC
NA	few	TRBJ2-7	TRBV27	CASSSGVAYEQYF	TGTGCCAGCTCGTCGGGAGTGGCCTACGAGCAGTACTTC
TRBD1	NA	TRBJ2-7	TRBV2	CASSPAGTGGSYEQYF	TGTGCCAGCAGTCCGGCCGGGACAGGGGGGTCCTACGAGCAGTACTTC
NA	few	TRBJ1-5	TRBV6-1	CASSEARFQPQHF	TGTGCCAGCAGTGAAGCAAGGTTTCAGCCCCAGCATTTT
TRBD2	many	TRBJ2-3	TRBV6-6	CASTLTSGGFTDTQYF	TGTGCCAGCACACTGACTAGCGGGGGGTTCACAGATACGCAGTATTTT
NA	few	TRBJ1-5	TRBV19	CASSGGTGIASQPQHF	TGTGCCAGTAGTGGGGGGACCGGTATAGCAAGCCAGCCCCAGCATTTT
NA	few	TRBJ2-7	TRBV28	CASSRGGEQYF	TGTGCCAGCAGCCGGGGTGGTGAGCAGTACTTC
NA	NA	TRBJ1-4	TRBV27	CASSPYGEKLFF	TGTGCCAGCAGTCCCTACGGTGAAAAACTGTTTTTT
NA	NA	TRBJ2-7	TRBV11-1	CASSLGTEFYEQYF	TGTGCCAGCAGCTTAGGGACAGAATTCTACGAGCAGTACTTC
NA	few	TRBJ2-5	TRBV6-5	CASSYGQETQYF	TGTGCCAGCAGTTACGGTCAAGAGACCCAGTACTTC
TRBD2	many	TRBJ2-1	TRBV7-8	CASSVLAGVVNEQFF	TGTGCCAGCAGCGTACTAGCGGGAGTTGTCAATGAGCAGTTCTTC
NA	NA	TRBJ1-5	TRBV12-3/TRBV12-4	CASSLGYQPQHF	TGTGCCAGCAGTTTGGGGTATCAGCCCCAGCATTTT
NA	NA	TRBJ2-3	TRBV27	CASSFQRISQGIDTQYF	TGTGCCAGCAGTTTCCAAAGGATATCACAGGGAATCGATACGCAGTATTTT